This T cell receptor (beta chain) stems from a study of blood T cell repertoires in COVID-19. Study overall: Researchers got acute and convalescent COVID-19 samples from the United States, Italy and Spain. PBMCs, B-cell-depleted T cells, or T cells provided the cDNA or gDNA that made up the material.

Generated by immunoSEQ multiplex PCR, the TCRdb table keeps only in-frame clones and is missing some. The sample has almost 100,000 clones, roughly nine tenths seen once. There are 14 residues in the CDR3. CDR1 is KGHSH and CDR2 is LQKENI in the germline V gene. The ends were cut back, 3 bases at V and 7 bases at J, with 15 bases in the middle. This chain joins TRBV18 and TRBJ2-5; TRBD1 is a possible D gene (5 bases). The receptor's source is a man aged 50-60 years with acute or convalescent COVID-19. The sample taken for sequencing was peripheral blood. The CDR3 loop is CASSPGAGLVTQYF. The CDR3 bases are TGTGCCAGCTCACCTGGGGCAGGGTTGGTGACCCAGTACTTC.